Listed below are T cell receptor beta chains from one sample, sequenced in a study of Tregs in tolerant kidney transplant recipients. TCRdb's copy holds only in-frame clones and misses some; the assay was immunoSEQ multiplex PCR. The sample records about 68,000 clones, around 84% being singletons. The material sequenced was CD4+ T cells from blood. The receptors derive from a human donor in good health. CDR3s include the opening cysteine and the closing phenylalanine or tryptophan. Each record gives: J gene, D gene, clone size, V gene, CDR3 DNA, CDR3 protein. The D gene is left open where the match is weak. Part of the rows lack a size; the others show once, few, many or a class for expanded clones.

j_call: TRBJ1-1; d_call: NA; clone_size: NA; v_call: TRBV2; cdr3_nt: TGTGCCAGCAGTGAATGGGGGAGGGTGAACACTGAAGCTTTCTTT; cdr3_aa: CASSEWGRVNTEAFF
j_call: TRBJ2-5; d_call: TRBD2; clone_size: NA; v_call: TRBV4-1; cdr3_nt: TGCGCCAGCAGCCAAGAAGCCGGGGGGGTCCAAGAGACCCAGTACTTC; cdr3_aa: CASSQEAGGVQETQYF
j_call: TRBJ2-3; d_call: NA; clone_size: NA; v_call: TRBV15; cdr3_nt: TGTGCCACCAGCAGAGATGGTGTAGATACGCAGTATTTT; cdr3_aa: CATSRDGVDTQYF
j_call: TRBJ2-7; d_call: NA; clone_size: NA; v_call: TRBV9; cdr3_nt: TGTGCCAGCAGCCCGCGGGAAGTCCTAGTATACGAGCAGTACTTC; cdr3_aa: CASSPREVLVYEQYF
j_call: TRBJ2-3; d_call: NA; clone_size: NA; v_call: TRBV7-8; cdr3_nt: TGTGCCAGCAGCTTAATGCGGCAAAGCACAGATACGCAGTATTTT; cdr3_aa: CASSLMRQSTDTQYF
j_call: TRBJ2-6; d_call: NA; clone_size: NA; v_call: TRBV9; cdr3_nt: TGTGCCAGCAGCGTAGGGCTCTTGGGGGCCAACGTCCTGACTTTC; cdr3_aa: CASSVGLLGANVLTF
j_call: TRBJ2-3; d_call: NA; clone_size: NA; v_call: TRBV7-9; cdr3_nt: TGTGCCAGCAGCCCCCGAAGAGGGGACGACACAGATACGCAGTATTTT; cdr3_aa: CASSPRRGDDTDTQYF
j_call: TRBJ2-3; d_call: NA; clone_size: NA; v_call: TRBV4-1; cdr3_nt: TGCGCCAGCAGCAGAACAGGGATAAGCACAGATACGCAGTATTTT; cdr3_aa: CASSRTGISTDTQYF
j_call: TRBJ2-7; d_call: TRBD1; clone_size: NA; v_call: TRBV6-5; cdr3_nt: TGTGCCAGCAGTTACTTGACAGGGGGCACCTACGAGCAGTACTTC; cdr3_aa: CASSYLTGGTYEQYF
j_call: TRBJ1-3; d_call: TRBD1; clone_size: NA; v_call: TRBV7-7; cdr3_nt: TGTGCCAGCAGCCAGGGGGCCCTGAGCTCTGGAAACACCATATATTTT; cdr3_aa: CASSQGALSSGNTIYF
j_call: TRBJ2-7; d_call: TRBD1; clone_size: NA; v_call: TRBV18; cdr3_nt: TGTGCCAGCTCAGGGGGACAGGGAACGAACTACGAGCAGTACTTC; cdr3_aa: CASSGGQGTNYEQYF
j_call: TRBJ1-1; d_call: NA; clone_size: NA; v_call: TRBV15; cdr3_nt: TGTGCCACCAGCAGCAAAGGGGCTCTTCAGGGCGTAACTGAAGCTTTCTTT; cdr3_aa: CATSSKGALQGVTEAFF
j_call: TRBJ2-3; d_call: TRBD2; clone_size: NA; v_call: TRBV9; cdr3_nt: TGTGCCAGCAGCGTAGAAGCGGGAGTTTTGAGCACAGATACGCAGTATTTT; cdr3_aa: CASSVEAGVLSTDTQYF
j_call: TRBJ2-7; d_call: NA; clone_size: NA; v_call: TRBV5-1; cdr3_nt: TGCGCCAGCAGCCCGGGGGTGGGCGACAGAAATGGGAACTTC; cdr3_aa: CASSPGVGDRNGNF
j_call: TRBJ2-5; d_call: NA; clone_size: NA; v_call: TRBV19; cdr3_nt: TGTGCCAGTAGAACAGGGAACCAAGAGACCCAGTACTTC; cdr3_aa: CASRTGNQETQYF
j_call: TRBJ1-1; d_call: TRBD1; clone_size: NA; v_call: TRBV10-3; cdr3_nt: TGTGCCATCAGTGGGGCCATCGGACAGGGGAAGAACACTGAAGCTTTCTTT; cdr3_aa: CAISGAIGQGKNTEAFF
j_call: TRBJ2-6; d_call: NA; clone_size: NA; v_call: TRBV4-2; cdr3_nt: TGTGCCAGCAGCCAAGATTGGCCTCTAGCTGGGGCCAACGTCCTGACTTTC; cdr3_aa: CASSQDWPLAGANVLTF
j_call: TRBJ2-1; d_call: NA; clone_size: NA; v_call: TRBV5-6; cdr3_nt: TGTGCCAGCACCTCTCCAACAGGCAGGTCAGGGAAGCAGTTCTTC; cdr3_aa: CASTSPTGRSGKQFF
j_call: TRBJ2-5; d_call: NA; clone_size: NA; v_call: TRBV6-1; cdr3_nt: TGTGCCAGCGGTTGGCAGGGGGGATCTAGGGAGACCCAGTACTTC; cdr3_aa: CASGWQGGSRETQYF
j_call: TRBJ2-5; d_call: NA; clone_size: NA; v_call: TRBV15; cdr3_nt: TGTGCCACCAGCAGGCCTACAGAGACCCAGTACTTC; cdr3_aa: CATSRPTETQYF
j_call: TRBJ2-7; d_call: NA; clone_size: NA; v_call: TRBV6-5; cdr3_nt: TGTGCCAGCAGTTACTCTAGCGAGAAAGGCGAGCAGTACTTC; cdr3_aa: CASSYSSEKGEQYF
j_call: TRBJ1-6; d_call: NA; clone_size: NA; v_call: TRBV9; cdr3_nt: TGTGCCAGCAGCGTAGGTGTGGGGAATTCACCCCTCCACTTT; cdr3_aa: CASSVGVGNSPLHF
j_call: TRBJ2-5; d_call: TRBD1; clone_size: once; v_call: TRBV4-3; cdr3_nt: TGCGCCAGCAGCCAAGCTACAGGGGGTTTAGGAGAGACCCAGTACTTC; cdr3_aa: CASSQATGGLGETQYF
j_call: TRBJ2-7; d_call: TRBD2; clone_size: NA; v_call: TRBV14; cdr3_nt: TGTGCCAGCAGCCATCACGGGACTAGCGGCTCCTACGAGCAGTACTTC; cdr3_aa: CASSHHGTSGSYEQYF
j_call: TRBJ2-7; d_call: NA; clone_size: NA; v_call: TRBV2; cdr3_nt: TGTGCCAGCTCGGGACGGGTAGGATGGTACGAGCAGTACTTC; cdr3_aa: CASSGRVGWYEQYF
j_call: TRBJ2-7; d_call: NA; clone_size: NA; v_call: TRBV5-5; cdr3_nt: TGTGCCAGCAGCTCCCAGGGGCGAAACGAGCAGTACTTC; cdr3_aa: CASSSQGRNEQYF
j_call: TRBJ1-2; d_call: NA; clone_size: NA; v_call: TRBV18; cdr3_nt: TGTGCCAGCTCAGGGGCGGATAACTATGGCTACACCTTC; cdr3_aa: CASSGADNYGYTF
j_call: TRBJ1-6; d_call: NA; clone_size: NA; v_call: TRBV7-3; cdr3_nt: TGTGCCAGCAGCTTACAGGGCTCCTATAATTCACCCCTCCACTTT; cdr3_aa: CASSLQGSYNSPLHF
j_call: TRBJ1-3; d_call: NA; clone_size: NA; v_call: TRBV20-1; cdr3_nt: TGCAGTGCTCTCAGTGGAAACACCATATATTTT; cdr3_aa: CSALSGNTIYF
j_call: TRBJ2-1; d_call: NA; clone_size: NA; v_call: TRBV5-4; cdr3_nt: TGTGCCAGCACACTAGACCTCAATGAGCAGTTCTTC; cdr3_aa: CASTLDLNEQFF
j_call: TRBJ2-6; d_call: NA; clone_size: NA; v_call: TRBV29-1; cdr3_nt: TGCAGCGTTACCTATTACAGGGAAGGTGGGGCCAACGTCCTGACTTTC; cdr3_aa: CSVTYYREGGANVLTF
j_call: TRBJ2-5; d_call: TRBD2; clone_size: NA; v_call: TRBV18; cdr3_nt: TGTGCCAGCTCAGAGCTAGCGGGTTCCGACGAGACCCAGTACTTC; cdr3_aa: CASSELAGSDETQYF
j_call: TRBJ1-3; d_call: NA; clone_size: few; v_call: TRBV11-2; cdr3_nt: TGTGCCAGCAGCTTCAGATACGGAAACACCATATATTTT; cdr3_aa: CASSFRYGNTIYF
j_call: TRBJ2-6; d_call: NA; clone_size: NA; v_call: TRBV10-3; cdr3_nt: TGTGCCATCCTAGCCGGGTCCCAAACGGGTGGGGCCAACGTCCTGACTTTC; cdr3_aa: CAILAGSQTGGANVLTF